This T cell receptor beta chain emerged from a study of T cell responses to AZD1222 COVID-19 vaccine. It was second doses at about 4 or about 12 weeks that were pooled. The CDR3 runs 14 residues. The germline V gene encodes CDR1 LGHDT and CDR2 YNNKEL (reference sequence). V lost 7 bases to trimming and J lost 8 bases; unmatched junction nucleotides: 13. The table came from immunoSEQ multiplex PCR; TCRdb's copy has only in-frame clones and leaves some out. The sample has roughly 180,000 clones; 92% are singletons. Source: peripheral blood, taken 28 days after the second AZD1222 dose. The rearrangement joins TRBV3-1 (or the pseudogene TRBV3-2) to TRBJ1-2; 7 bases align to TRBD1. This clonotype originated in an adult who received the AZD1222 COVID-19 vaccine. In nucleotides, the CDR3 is TGTGCCAGCAACACGGGGCAGGGGGGAGGCGGCTACACCTTC. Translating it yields CASNTGQGGGGYTF.